The sequence of this T cell receptor beta chain was determined in a study of neurological immune-mediated disorders. Points from the study as a whole: TCR-beta repertoires seemed private in all groups, with no expanded CDR3 amino acid sequences shared.

Germline assignment: CDR1 DFQATT and CDR2 SNEGSKA (reference sequence). V dropped 3 bases and J dropped 6 bases, with 11 bases sitting between them. The CDR3 totals 13 residues. Time point indicated: longitudinal time-point 2. Whenever a sequencing run was performed, it yielded over 190 million TCR-beta sequences from 15-18 subjects. MiXCR was run by TCRdb on the 5' RACE reads, yielding one entry per CDR3 protein. This table holds about 33,000 distinct CDR3 sequences, less than 15% found once. Concerning this clonotype itself: Its antigen is as yet unknown.

The material sequenced was PBMCs. This TCR came from a woman in her thirties or forties in good health. This rearrangement joins TRBV20-1 to TRBJ2-2; D remains unclear. CDR3 bases: TGCAGTGCTAGTTGGCAGCTCCCCGGGGAGCTGTTTTTT. Its protein is CSASWQLPGELFF.